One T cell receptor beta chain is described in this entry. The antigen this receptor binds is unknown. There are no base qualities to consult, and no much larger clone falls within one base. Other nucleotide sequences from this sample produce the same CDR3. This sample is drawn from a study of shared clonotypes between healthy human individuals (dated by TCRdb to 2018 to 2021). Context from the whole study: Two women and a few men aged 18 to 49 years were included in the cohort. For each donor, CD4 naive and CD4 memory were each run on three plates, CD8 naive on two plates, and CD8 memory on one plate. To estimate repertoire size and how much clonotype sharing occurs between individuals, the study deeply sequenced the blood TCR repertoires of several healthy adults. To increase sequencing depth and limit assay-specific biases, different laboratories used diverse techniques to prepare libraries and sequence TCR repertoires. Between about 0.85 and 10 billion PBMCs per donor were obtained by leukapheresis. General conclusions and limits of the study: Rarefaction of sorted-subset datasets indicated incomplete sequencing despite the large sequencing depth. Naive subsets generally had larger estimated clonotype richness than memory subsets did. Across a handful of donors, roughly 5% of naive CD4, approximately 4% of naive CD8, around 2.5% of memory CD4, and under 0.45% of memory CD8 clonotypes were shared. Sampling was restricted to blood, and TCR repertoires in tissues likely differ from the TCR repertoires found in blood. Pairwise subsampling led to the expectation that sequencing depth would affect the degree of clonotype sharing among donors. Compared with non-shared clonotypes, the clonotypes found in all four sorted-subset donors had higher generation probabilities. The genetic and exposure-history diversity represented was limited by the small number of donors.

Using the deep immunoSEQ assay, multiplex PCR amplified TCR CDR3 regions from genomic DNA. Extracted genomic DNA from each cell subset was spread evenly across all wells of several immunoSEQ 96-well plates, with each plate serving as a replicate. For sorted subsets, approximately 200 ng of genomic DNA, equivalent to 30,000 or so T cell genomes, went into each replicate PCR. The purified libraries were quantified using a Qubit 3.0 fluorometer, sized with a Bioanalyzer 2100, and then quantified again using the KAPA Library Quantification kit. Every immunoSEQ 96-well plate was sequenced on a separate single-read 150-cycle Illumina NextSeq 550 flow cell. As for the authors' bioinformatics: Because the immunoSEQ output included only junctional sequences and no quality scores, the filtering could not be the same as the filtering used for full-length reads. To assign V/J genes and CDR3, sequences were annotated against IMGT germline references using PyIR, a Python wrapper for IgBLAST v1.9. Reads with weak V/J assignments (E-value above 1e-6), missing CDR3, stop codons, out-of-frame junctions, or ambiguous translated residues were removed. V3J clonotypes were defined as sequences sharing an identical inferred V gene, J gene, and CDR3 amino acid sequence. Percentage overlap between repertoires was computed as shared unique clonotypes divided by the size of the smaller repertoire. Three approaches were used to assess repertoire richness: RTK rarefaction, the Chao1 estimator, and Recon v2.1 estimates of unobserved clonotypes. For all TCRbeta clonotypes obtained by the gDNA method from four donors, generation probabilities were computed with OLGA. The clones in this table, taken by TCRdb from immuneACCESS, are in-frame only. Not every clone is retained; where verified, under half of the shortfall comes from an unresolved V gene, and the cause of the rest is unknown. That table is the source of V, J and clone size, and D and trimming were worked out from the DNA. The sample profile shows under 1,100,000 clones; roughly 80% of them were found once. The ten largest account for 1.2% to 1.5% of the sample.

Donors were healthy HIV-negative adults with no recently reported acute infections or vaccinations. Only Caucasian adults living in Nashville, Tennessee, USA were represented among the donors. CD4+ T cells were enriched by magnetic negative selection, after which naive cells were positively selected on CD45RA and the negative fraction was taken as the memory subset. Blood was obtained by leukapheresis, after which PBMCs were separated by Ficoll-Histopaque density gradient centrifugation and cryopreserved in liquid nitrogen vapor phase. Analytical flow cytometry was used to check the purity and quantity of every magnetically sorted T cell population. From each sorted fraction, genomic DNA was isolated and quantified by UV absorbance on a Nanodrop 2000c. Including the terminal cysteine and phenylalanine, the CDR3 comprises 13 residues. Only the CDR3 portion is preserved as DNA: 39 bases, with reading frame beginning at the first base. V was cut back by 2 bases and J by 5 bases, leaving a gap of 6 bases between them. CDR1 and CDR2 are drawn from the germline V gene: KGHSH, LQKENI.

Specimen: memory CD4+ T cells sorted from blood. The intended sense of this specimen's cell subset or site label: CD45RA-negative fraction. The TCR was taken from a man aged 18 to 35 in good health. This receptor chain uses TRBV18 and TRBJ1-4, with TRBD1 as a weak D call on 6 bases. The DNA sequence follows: TGTGCCAGCTCACCAACAGGGAATGAAAAACTGTTTTTT. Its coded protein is CASSPTGNEKLFF.